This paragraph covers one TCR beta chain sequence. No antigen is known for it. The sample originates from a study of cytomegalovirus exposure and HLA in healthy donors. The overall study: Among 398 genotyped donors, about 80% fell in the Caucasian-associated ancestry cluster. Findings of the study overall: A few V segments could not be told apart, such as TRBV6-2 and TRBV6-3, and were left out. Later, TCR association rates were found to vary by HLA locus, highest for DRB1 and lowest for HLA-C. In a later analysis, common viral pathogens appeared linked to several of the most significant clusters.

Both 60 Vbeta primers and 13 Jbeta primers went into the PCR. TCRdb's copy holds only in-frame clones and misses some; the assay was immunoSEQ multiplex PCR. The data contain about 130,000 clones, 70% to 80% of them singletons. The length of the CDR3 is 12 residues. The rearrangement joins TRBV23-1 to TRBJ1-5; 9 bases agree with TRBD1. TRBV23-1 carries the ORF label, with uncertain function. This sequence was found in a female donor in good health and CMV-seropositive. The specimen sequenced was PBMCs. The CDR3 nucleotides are TGCGGAGCGGACAGGGGTGGTCAGCCCCAGCATTTT. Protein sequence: CGADRGGQPQHF.